These 18 T cell receptor beta chains were sequenced from one sample in a study of blood T cell repertoires in COVID-19. Libraries were prepared by immunoSEQ multiplex PCR; TCRdb keeps only in-frame clonotypes and omits some of them. The sample comprises 55,000 to 70,000 clones, around 79% of which are singletons, and under 5% rests with the top ten. Sample: peripheral blood. The receptors shown here come from a human donor in a cohort sampled during active COVID-19.

The gene calls are TRBV4-2 and TRBJ2-7; 10 bases are a match to TRBD1. Looked up from germline, CDR1 is LGHNA and CDR2 is YNFKEQ. J gave up 4 bases and V 0 bases, and 9 bases lay outside the gene matches. The CDR3 extends over 17 amino acids. The CDR3 is CASSQDSRGQGSYEQYF. The CDR3 DNA reads as TGTGCCAGCAGCCAAGATTCTAGGGGACAGGGGTCTTACGAGCAGTACTTC.

This sequence joins TRBV3-1 (or the pseudogene TRBV3-2) and TRBJ2-1; TRBD1 aligns across 7 bases. Trimming removed 5 bases from V and 7 bases from J; junction bases left unmatched: 11. Germline CDR1 is LGHDT and CDR2 is YNNKEL (reference sequence). The CDR3 runs to 15 residues. The CDR3 loop reads CASSRDSQLGNEQFF. DNA for the CDR3: TGTGCCAGCAGCAGGGACAGCCAACTTGGTAATGAGCAGTTCTTC.

This sequence joins TRBV19 and TRBJ1-1, with 7 bases lining up with TRBD1. Germline CDR1 and CDR2: LNHDA and SQIVND (reference sequence). This CDR3 has 15 amino acids. Germline trimming cut 3 bases from V and 6 bases from J; bases unmatched to any gene: 10. CDR3 sequence reads: CASSMMAGGFAEAFF. CDR3 DNA: TGTGCCAGTAGTATGATGGCAGGGGGATTCGCTGAAGCTTTCTTT.

This chain joins TRBV6-5 and TRBJ1-2, with 8 bases aligning to TRBD1. CDR1 is MNHEY, CDR2 SVGAGI, per germline. V was clipped by 6 bases and J by 4 bases; unmatched bases: 4. The CDR3 runs 13 residues. The CDR3 spells CASRKGQGYGYTF. CDR3 nucleotides: TGTGCCAGCAGAAAAGGACAGGGCTATGGCTACACCTTC.

The chain combines TRBV5-5 with TRBJ2-2, with D hard to call. The germline gives CDR1 SGHKS, CDR2 YYEKEE (reference sequence). Between the trimmed V and J ends, which lost 4 bases and 2 bases, there was a span of 6 bases. This CDR3 has 13 residues. The CDR3: CASSTENTGELFF. CDR3 bases: TGTGCCAGCAGCACAGAAAACACCGGGGAGCTGTTTTTT. The full variable domain, in which reference TRBV5-5 and TRBJ2-2 provide the parts outside the CDR3, is DAGVTQSPTHLIKTRGQQVTLRCSPISGHKSVSWYQQVLGQGPQFIFQYYEKEERGRGNFPDRFSARQFPNYSSELNVNALLLGDSALYLCASSTENTGELFFGEGSRLTVL.

This clone was found once. V and J are TRBV6-5 and TRBJ1-2, with D unresolved. CDR3 length equals 14 residues. The germline CDR1 and CDR2 sequences are MNHEY and SVGAGI. V lost 4 bases and J lost 7, with 16 bases in between. The CDR3 sequence is CASSFTGAAAGYTF. The CDR3 DNA follows: TGTGCCAGCAGTTTCACCGGAGCGGCTGCTGGCTACACCTTC.

The chain recombines TRBV19 with TRBJ2-7; perhaps TRBD1 as D (6 bases). Trimming cost V 4 bases and J 12 bases, with 13 bases left between them. The CDR3 has 11 amino acids. The V gene's germline CDR1 is LNHDA and CDR2 SQIVND (reference sequence). As DNA, the CDR3 is TGTGCCAGTAGTACCCGTTGGGGGCTGTACTTC. Translated: CASSTRWGLYF.

The chain is built from TRBV2 and TRBJ2-7; TRBD1 matches at 10 bases. J lost 6 bases, V lost 6 bases, and 11 bases had no gene match. CDR1 is SNHLY and CDR2 is FYNNEI in the germline V gene. The CDR3 extends over 15 amino acids. This chain's CDR3 is CASREPGTGVGEQYF. Written as DNA, the CDR3 is TGTGCCAGCAGAGAGCCCGGGACAGGGGTAGGCGAGCAGTACTTC.

The J gene is TRBJ1-2, the V gene TRBV29-1, with 7 bases matching TRBD1. Germline V gene sequence: CDR1 SQVTM, CDR2 ANQGSEA. CDR3 size: 15 residues. Unmatched junction bases numbered 12, after V lost 8 bases and J lost 0 bases. The CDR3 region has the DNA TGCAGCCTTTATACAGGGGAAGGAGCTAACTATGGCTACACCTTC. The encoded protein is CSLYTGEGANYGYTF.

The rearrangement links TRBV6-5 to TRBJ1-6; the match to TRBD1 covers 10 bases. The V segment lost 5 bases and the J segment 6 bases; nucleotides outside the gene matches: 1. Germline V CDR1 and CDR2: MNHEY, SVGAGI. This CDR3 spans 14 amino acids. The CDR3 DNA is TGTGCCAGCAGTCGGACAGGGGGTAATTCACCCCTCCACTTT. Its translation: CASSRTGGNSPLHF.

The V gene is TRBV5-1, the J gene TRBJ2-3, with a weak D call TRBD2 (6 bases). V shed 0 bases and J shed 5 bases, with 13 bases lying between them. The CDR3 extends over 15 amino acids. In germline, CDR1 is SGHRS, CDR2 YFSETQ. The DNA of the CDR3 is TGCGCCAGCAGCTTGGCGCGTGGCGGGGAAGATACGCAGTATTTT. It specifies CASSLARGGEDTQYF. Variable domain in full (rest from reference TRBV5-1 and TRBJ2-3): KAGVTQTPRYLIKTRGQQVTLSCSPISGHRSVSWYQQTPGQGLQFLFEYFSETQRNKGNFPGRFSGRQFSNSRSEMNVSTLELGDSALYLCASSLARGGEDTQYFGPGTRLTVL.

The chain couples TRBV5-1 to TRBJ1-1; D call uncertain. Germline CDR1 reads SGHRS; CDR2 reads YFSETQ. V dropped 1 base and J dropped 5 bases, with 18 bases sitting between them. This CDR3 spans 16 amino acids. The CDR3 DNA follows: TGCGCCAGCAGCTTGACTGCCCGGGGTCTCGGGACTGAAGCTTTCTTT. Translated, it gives CASSLTARGLGTEAFF.

V and J are TRBV7-6 and TRBJ1-5, with TRBD1 as a possible D gene (5 bases). Germline assignment: CDR1 SGHVS and CDR2 FNYEAQ. This CDR3 is 13 amino acids long. Trimming left V 6 bases short and J 7 bases short, with 13 bases between. Here the CDR3 DNA reads TGTGCCAGCAGTCAAGACTGGGGCCAGCCCCAGCATTTT. This encodes CASSQDWGQPQHF. Drawing the rest from reference TRBV7-6 and TRBJ1-5, the complete variable domain is GAGVSQSPRYKVTKRGQDVALRCDPISGHVSLYWYRQALGQGPEFLTYFNYEAQQDKSGLPNDRFSAERPEGSISTLTIQRTEQRDSAMYRCASSQDWGQPQHFGDGTRLSIL.

The CDR3 sequence is CAWSGPGYHTDTQYF. The CDR3 DNA sequence: TGTGCCTGGAGTGGGCCGGGGTACCACACAGATACGCAGTATTTT. V and J are TRBV30 and TRBJ2-3; weak D call: TRBD2 (5 bases). This CDR3 comprises 15 residues. CDR1 is GTSNPN and CDR2 is SVGIG in the germline V gene (reference sequence). The V end lost 1 base, the J end lost 2 bases, and 13 bases lay between the germline ends.

This chain joins TRBV4-1 and TRBJ1-1; D is undetermined. V shed 5 bases and J shed 0 bases, with 16 bases lying between them. The CDR3 covers 16 residues. CDR1 and CDR2 from the germline V gene are MGHRA and YSYEKL. CDR3 amino acids: CASSGLGFLMNTEAFF. DNA of the CDR3: TGCGCCAGCAGCGGACTGGGGTTCTTAATGAACACTGAAGCTTTCTTT.

The chain joins TRBV7-9 to TRBJ2-7, with D perhaps matching TRBD2 (6 bases). The germline gives CDR1 SEHNR, CDR2 FQNEAQ (reference sequence). The V and J ends lost 4 bases and 0 bases respectively, with 10 bases between them. The CDR3 has 14 residues. The CDR3 nucleotides read TGTGCCAGCAGCTCCAGACTAGACTCCTACGAGCAGTACTTC. This gives the protein CASSSRLDSYEQYF. Complete variable domain (other parts from reference TRBV7-9 and TRBJ2-7): DTGVSQNPRHKITKRGQNVTFRCDPISEHNRLYWYRQTLGQGPEFLTYFQNEAQLEKSRLLSDRFSAERPKGSFSTLEIQRTEQGDSAMYLCASSSRLDSYEQYFGPGTRLTVT.

This clone was counted a few times. J is TRBJ2-7 and V is TRBV6-6, with D possibly being TRBD2 (6 bases). This CDR3 contains 12 residues. V dropped 11 bases and J dropped 0 bases, with 11 bases sitting between them. The V gene's germline CDR1 is MNHNY and CDR2 SVGAGI (reference sequence). The CDR3 coding sequence is TGTGCCGGAGGGGCGGGCTCCTACGAGCAGTACTTC. As protein: CAGGAGSYEQYF.

The J gene is TRBJ2-7, the V gene TRBV11-2, with 10 bases identical to TRBD1. V dropped 5 bases and J dropped 8; count of bases not matched to a gene: 12. This CDR3 is 15 amino acids long. Germline CDR1 reads SGHAT; CDR2 reads FQNNGV. CDR3 nucleotides: TGTGCCAGCAGCGATGGACAGGGGGGGCCTCGGAAGCAGTACTTC. This codes for CASSDGQGGPRKQYF.